The clone carrying this TCR beta chain was seen a few times. Antigen unknown. Treatment described: oral pan-JAK inhibitor, 5-10 mg twice daily. This specimen belongs to a study of CD8+ T cells in alopecia areata. In the study overall: Treated patients swallowed 5 to 10 mg of oral tofacitinib twice daily.

Study-wide results and limits: Sequenced scalp T cells also include alphabeta T cells resident in normal skin. Expanded CD8+ clones among the top 100, and scalp clonality, were significantly decreased by tofacitinib. A great number of expanded lesional clones endured in scalp and blood during tofacitinib.

V was pared by 6 bases and J by 8 bases, with 13 bases between. This CDR3 has 12 amino acids. Germline V gives CDR1 WSHSY, CDR2 SAAADI. The sequencing template was cDNA reverse transcribed from extracted RNA. Only in-frame clones appear in the TCRdb table, and some are missing; sequencing was by immunoSEQ multiplex PCR. The table lists about 180,000 clones, approximately 50% of them singletons, with around a tenth in the top ten. The TCR sequence derives from a human donor with alopecia areata. The specimen was CD8+ T cells sorted from blood, collected at week 52, from a patient treated with tofacitinib. The rearrangement joins TRBV10-2 to TRBJ1-2; D unclear. CDR3 sequence (DNA): TGCGCCAGCAGAGATGCTACCGGGGGCTACACCTTC. Protein sequence: CASRDATGGYTF.